The T cell receptor (beta chain) described here comes from a study of response to subunit inactivated influenza vaccine (dated 2018 in TCRdb). In terms of the full investigation: To follow how T cells responded to a trivalent subunit inactivated influenza vaccine, the researchers relied on deep quantitative profiling of the T cell receptor repertoire.

Broad study findings and their caveats: According to the authors, only a limited number of new T cells may be recruited by each seasonal influenza vaccination.

The library was made by RT-PCR. The sequencer was an Illumina HiSeq 2500. TCRdb reanalyzed the raw reads on its own, using fastp at Q25 for trimming and MiXCR for clone calling, and kept in-frame beta chains. Each entry is one CDR3 protein sequence, shown with its most common DNA and genes. This sample gives around 320,000 distinct CDR3 sequences in total; 22% of them show up just once. The top ten constitute under 13% of the sample. This clonotype was seen more than once but under ten times. Its binding antigen is unknown. Per-base qualities were not stored, and no clone one base away is much larger. The CDR3 contains 16 residues, cysteine and phenylalanine counted. The sequence is cut down to CDR3 DNA, 48 bases in frame from base 1. CDR1 is given as SGHTA and CDR2 as FQGNSA, both from the germline V gene. At the junction V is shortened by 1 base and J by 1 base, with 11 bases in between.

This receptor was taken from a man in his fifties or sixties who received an inactivated influenza vaccine. Donor details come from another sample of the same person, matched by shared clones. The sequencing used PBMCs from blood, collected approximately 20 months after vaccination. The chain links TRBV7-2 with TRBJ1-5, and the D gene may be TRBD1, 5 bases matching. The nucleotide sequence is given as TGTGCCAGCAGCTTAGAAGGGGCAGGGAGCAATCAGCCCCAGCATTTT. Its amino acids are CASSLEGAGSNQPQHF.